A single sample gave rise to the 11 T cell receptor beta chains below, sequenced in a study of Graves' ophthalmopathy and Graves' hyperthyroidism listed by TCRdb under 2018. The sequencer listed for this sample is Illumina HiSeq 2000. For repertoire sequencing, the TCR beta CDR3 regions were amplified from RNA transcripts. A first-round RT-PCR used HTBI primers with the Qiagen OneStep RT-PCR kit, followed by a second-round multiplex PCR, size selection and purification. In-frame beta chains were kept once TCRdb had trimmed the public reads at Q25 with fastp and called clones with MiXCR. Each CDR3 protein appears once, grouped with its most common genes and DNA. Here the sample has some 1.1 million distinct CDR3 sequences; about 36% occur a single time. The ten largest clones take up over 8.5% of the sample. The material sequenced was peripheral blood or thyroid tissue (not recorded which). The receptors derive from an adult man with Graves' hyperthyroidism.

The CDR3 sequence: CASSSGTSGDFTGELFF. The CDR3 DNA reads as TGCGCCAGCAGCTCCGGGACTAGCGGGGATTTTACCGGGGAGCTGTTTTTT. This sequence joins TRBV5-1 and TRBJ2-2; 13 bases line up with TRBD2. This CDR3 contains 17 residues. V shed 3 bases, J shed 5 bases, and the junction held 7 bases outside the gene matches. Germline V gives CDR1 SGHRS, CDR2 YFSETQ.

This clonotype was detected a few times. J is TRBJ1-5 and V is TRBV6-5, with D hard to call. Germline V lookup: CDR1 MNHEY, CDR2 SVGAGI. V gave up 6 bases and J gave up 0 bases, with 9 bases separating them. The CDR3 loop spans 14 amino acids. CDR3 in DNA: TGTGCCAGCAGCCCAGACATTAGCAATCAGCCCCAGCATTTT. Translating gives CASSPDISNQPQHF.

With respect to this clonotype: An end of the junction does not agree with germline; a read error may underlie this. V and J are TRBV10-3 and TRBJ2-5; D tentatively fits TRBD1 or TRBD2 (6 bases each). The germline gives CDR1 ENHRY, CDR2 SYGVKD. The CDR3 loop spans 13 amino acids. DNA of the CDR3: TGTGCCAGCAGCCGGGGGCGGCAAGAGGCCCAGTACTTC. It is translated as CASSRGRQEAQYF.

This clonotype appeared once. In DNA form, the CDR3 reads TGTGCCAGCAGCGTTCGCGGGTACCGGGACAGGACCTACGAGCAGTACTTC. It translates to CASSVRGYRDRTYEQYF. The chain carries TRBV7-2 and TRBJ2-7, with 8 bases that match TRBD1. Per the germline V gene, CDR1 is SGHTA and CDR2 is FQGNSA. The V gene end was trimmed by 5 bases and the J gene end by 2 bases; junction bases not matched to a gene: 14. The CDR3 loop spans 17 amino acids.

This clonotype was counted at least ten times. The chain combines TRBV11-2 with TRBJ2-7; D gene uncertain. V dropped 0 bases and J dropped 2 bases, with 14 bases sitting between them. CDR1 is SGHAT, CDR2 FQNNGV, per germline. This CDR3 is built from 16 residues. CDR3 bases: TGTGCCAGCAGCTTAGATGAGGTCAGGATTGCCTACGAGCAGTACTTC. It specifies CASSLDEVRIAYEQYF. Full variable domain (rest looked up from reference TRBV11-2 and TRBJ2-7): EAGVAQSPRYKIIEKRQSVAFWCNPISGHATLYWYQQILGQGPKLLIQFQNNGVVDDSQLPKDRFSAERLKGVDSTLKIQPAKLEDSAVYLCASSLDEVRIAYEQYFGPGTRLTVT.

This clonotype was observed at least ten times. The chain employs TRBV10-3 and TRBJ1-2; D may be TRBD1 (6 bases). Germline V lookup: CDR1 ENHRY, CDR2 SYGVKD. The V end was cut by 3 bases, the J end by 8 bases, with 19 bases between. This CDR3 is built from 15 residues. The CDR3 here is CAISDYLGASIGYTF. The CDR3 DNA sequence: TGTGCCATCAGTGATTACCTGGGGGCGTCCATCGGCTACACCTTC.

This chain uses TRBV14 with TRBJ2-3, with 7 nucleotides matching TRBD2. Germline CDR1 reads SGHDN; CDR2 reads FVKESK. The CDR3 has 15 residues. V shed 5 bases, J shed 4 bases, and the junction held 9 bases outside the gene matches. The chain's CDR3 is CASSLRTSSADTQYF. CDR3 coding DNA: TGTGCCAGCAGCTTACGGACTAGTAGCGCAGATACGCAGTATTTT.

This clonotype was detected many times. The rearrangement links TRBV5-1 to TRBJ1-1; D call uncertain. The CDR3 is 14 amino acids. From germline, CDR1 is SGHRS and CDR2 YFSETQ. Trimming pared 0 bases from V and 1 base from J, leaving 7 bases between. CDR3 DNA: TGCGCCAGCAGCTTGGGACACACGAACACTGAAGCTTTCTTT. This translates into CASSLGHTNTEAFF. The full variable domain, with the rest looked up from reference TRBV5-1 and TRBJ1-1, is KAGVTQTPRYLIKTRGQQVTLSCSPISGHRSVSWYQQTPGQGLQFLFEYFSETQRNKGNFPGRFSGRQFSNSRSEMNVSTLELGDSALYLCASSLGHTNTEAFFGQGTRLTVV.

Regarding this clonotype: The CDR3 does not close with the conserved phenylalanine or tryptophan, likely indicating a read error. The J gene is TRBJ2-7, the V gene TRBV12-3 or TRBV12-4; 8 bases fit TRBD1. The CDR3 runs 12 residues. The J segment lost 7 bases and the V segment lost 6 bases, leaving 5 bases of the junction unmatched. This chain's CDR3 is CASSPTGVEQYL. CDR3 DNA sequence: TGTGCCAGCAGCCCGACAGGGGTTGAGCAGTACCTC.

This chain connects TRBV3-1 to TRBJ2-7, with D uncertain. V lost 8 bases, J lost 3 bases, and 11 bases lay in between. CDR3 size: 12 residues. CDR1 and CDR2 from the germline V gene are LGHDT and YNNKEL (reference sequence). Here the CDR3 reads CASLKADYEQYF. CDR3 DNA: TGTGCCAGCCTCAAAGCAGACTACGAGCAGTACTTC.

This clonotype was counted only a few times. This chain uses TRBV7-8 with TRBJ2-5; unclear D gene. CDR1 and CDR2 from the germline V gene are SGHVS and FQNEAQ. Deletions cut 11 bases from V and 7 bases from J, with 8 bases between. This CDR3 comprises 9 residues. The CDR3 loop is CARRWTQYF. Here the CDR3 DNA reads TGTGCCCGTAGGTGGACCCAGTACTTC.